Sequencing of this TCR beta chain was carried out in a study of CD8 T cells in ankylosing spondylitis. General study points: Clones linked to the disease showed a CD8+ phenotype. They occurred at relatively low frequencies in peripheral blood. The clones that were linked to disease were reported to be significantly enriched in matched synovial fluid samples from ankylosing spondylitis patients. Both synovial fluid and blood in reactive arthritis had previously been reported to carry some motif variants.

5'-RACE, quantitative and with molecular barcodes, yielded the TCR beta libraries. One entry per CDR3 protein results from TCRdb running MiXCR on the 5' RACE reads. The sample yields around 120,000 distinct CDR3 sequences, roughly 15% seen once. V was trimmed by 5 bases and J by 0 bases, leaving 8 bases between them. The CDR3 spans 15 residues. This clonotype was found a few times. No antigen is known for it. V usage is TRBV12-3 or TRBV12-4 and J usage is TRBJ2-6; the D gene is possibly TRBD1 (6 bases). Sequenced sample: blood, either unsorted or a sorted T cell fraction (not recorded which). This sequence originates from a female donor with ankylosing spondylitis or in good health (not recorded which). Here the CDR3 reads CASSPDSSGANVLTF. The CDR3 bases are TGTGCCAGCAGTCCGGACAGCTCTGGGGCCAACGTCCTGACTTTC.